This T cell receptor beta chain was retrieved from a study of OX40 agonist ivuxolimab in advanced cancers. This CDR3 spans 17 amino acids. V shed 3 bases and J 6 bases; nucleotides not matched to a gene: 14. Germline V gene sequence: CDR1 KGHSH, CDR2 LQKENI. TCRdb's table, derived via immunoSEQ multiplex PCR, lists solely in-frame clones and lacks some. Altogether about 67,000 clones are present, about 89% being singletons, with the ten largest covering 3.5% to 5%. Specimen: CD4+ or CD8+ T cells sorted from blood, collected in a trial of the OX40 agonist ivuxolimab. This TCR was recovered from an adult with an advanced solid tumor such as melanoma, head and neck, liver or kidney cancer. V usage is TRBV18 and J usage is TRBJ1-1; TRBD1 agrees at 9 bases. CDR3 region: CASSPGLGQGLSAEAFF. The CDR3 nucleotides read TGTGCCAGCTCACCTGGACTCGGACAGGGGCTTTCGGCTGAAGCTTTCTTT.